The 31 T cell receptor beta chains presented below share a single source sample, sequenced in a study of response to subunit inactivated influenza vaccine. TCRdb re-derived calls from the RT-PCR reads in MiXCR, one entry per CDR3 protein. The repertoire has some 600,000 distinct CDR3 sequences, 14% of them found once; the top ten carry roughly 7.2%. The material sequenced was PBMCs from blood, taken around 14 days before vaccination. The receptors derive from a man aged 50 to 59 who received an inactivated influenza vaccine.

This clonotype has a count of ten or more. The rearrangement links TRBV2 to TRBJ2-5, with D tentatively TRBD2 (5 bases). CDR3 length: 15 amino acids. V was trimmed by 6 bases and J by 2 bases, leaving 16 bases between them. The germline CDR1 and CDR2 sequences are SNHLY and FYNNEI. CDR3 nucleotides: TGTGCCAGCAGAGGAGGTCCTCTTGAGCAAGAGACCCAGTACTTC. This gives the protein CASRGGPLEQETQYF.

The table lists this clonotype with a few counts. V gene TRBV4-1 combines with J gene TRBJ2-3, with D unclear. Germline V gene sequence: CDR1 MGHRA, CDR2 YSYEKL. The CDR3 is 16 amino acids. V was pared by 1 base and J by 1 base, with 12 bases between. In nucleotides, the CDR3 is TGCGCCAGCAGCCAAGTTCTGGGGTCGGGCACAGATACGCAGTATTTT. Protein sequence: CASSQVLGSGTDTQYF.

The chain combines TRBV7-6 with TRBJ1-3; D remains unclear. The CDR3 totals 14 residues. Germline V CDR1 and CDR2: SGHVS, FNYEAQ. Trimming removed 1 base from V and 2 bases from J, with 6 bases in between. This CDR3 reads CASSLDPAGNTIYF. CDR3 nucleotide sequence: TGTGCCAGCAGCTTAGATCCGGCTGGAAACACCATATATTTT.

The V gene is TRBV10-3, the J gene TRBJ1-1; maybe TRBD1 (6 bases). V lost 2 bases and J lost 1, with 8 bases in between. The CDR3 loop spans 14 amino acids. Germline V gene lookup returns CDR1 ENHRY and CDR2 SYGVKD. CDR3 nucleotide sequence: TGTGCCATCAGTGAGGGGGGGCCGAACACTGAAGCTTTCTTT. Its translation is CAISEGGPNTEAFF.

This clonotype was seen a handful of times. The V call is TRBV4-2, the J call TRBJ2-1; TRBD2 agrees at 7 bases. CDR3 size: 16 residues. Trimming at V came to 3 bases and at J to 4 bases, leaving 9 bases not matched to a gene. Germline V gives CDR1 LGHNA, CDR2 YNFKEQ. CDR3 loop: CASSQHGTTFYNEQFF. Written as DNA, the CDR3 is TGTGCCAGCAGCCAGCACGGGACTACATTTTACAATGAGCAGTTCTTC.

In its sample, this clonotype was seen a few times. This chain connects TRBV28 to TRBJ1-5, with D possibly being TRBD1 (6 bases). CDR1 and CDR2 (germline): MDHEN, SYDVKM. Between the trimmed V and J ends, which lost 1 base and 2 bases, there was a span of 9 bases. This CDR3 comprises 15 residues. CDR3 bases: TGTGCCAGCAGTTTATCAGGGGCGGGCAATCAGCCCCAGCATTTT. It encodes CASSLSGAGNQPQHF.

The rearrangement uses TRBV2 and TRBJ1-2, with 11 bases lining up with TRBD1. This CDR3 region has 16 residues. Losses at the gene ends were 5 bases for V and 6 bases for J; bases not matched to a gene: 11. The germline V gene encodes CDR1 SNHLY and CDR2 FYNNEI. CDR3 coding DNA: TGTGCCAGCAGTCGGGACAGGGGGATCTCTCTCGATGGCTACACCTTC. Its translation: CASSRDRGISLDGYTF.

This clonotype was detected only a few times. This chain links TRBV4-3 with TRBJ2-1; 14 bases match TRBD2. The CDR3 length is 17 residues. Germline CDR1 is LGHNA and CDR2 is YSLEER. The ends lost 4 bases at V and 8 bases at J; junction bases unmatched: 10. The CDR3 is CASSPRLAGGPGDEQFF. The CDR3, as DNA: TGCGCCAGCAGCCCACGACTAGCGGGAGGGCCGGGCGATGAGCAGTTCTTC.

This chain joins TRBV28 and TRBJ2-2, with 7 positions matching TRBD1. The CDR3 runs 15 residues. The V gene end was trimmed by 10 bases and the J gene end by 1 base; junction bases not matched to a gene: 9. Germline V gene sequence: CDR1 MDHEN, CDR2 SYDVKM. CDR3 in amino acids: CATDPGQLNTGELFF. The CDR3 region has the DNA TGTGCCACCGACCCGGGACAGTTGAACACCGGGGAGCTGTTTTTT. The whole variable domain, filled in from reference TRBV28 and TRBJ2-2, reads DVKVTQSSRYLVKRTGEKVFLECVQDMDHENMFWYRQDPGLGLRLIYFSYDVKMKEKGDIPEGYSVSREKKERFSLILESASTNQTSMYLCATDPGQLNTGELFFGEGSRLTVL.

This sequence joins TRBV24-1 and TRBJ1-1, with D tentatively TRBD1 (5 bases). The germline V gene encodes CDR1 KGHDR and CDR2 SFDVKD. The CDR3 is made up of 15 amino acids. The V and J ends lost 7 bases and 4 bases respectively, with 18 bases between them. CDR3 region: CATSEGSGGGTEAFF. In nucleotides, the CDR3 is TGTGCCACCAGCGAGGGATCGGGGGGGGGCACTGAAGCTTTCTTT.

This clonotype has ten or more counts. This rearrangement joins TRBV3-1 to TRBJ2-7, with D perhaps TRBD1 (6 bases). The V end was cut by 4 bases, the J end by 2 bases, with 12 bases between. CDR1 and CDR2 (germline): LGHDT, YNNKEL (reference sequence). This CDR3 spans 14 amino acids. CDR3 coding DNA: TGTGCCAGCAGCCTCGAAGGGGGAACCTACGAGCAGTACTTC. This gives the protein CASSLEGGTYEQYF.

The chain joins TRBV9 to TRBJ2-3; 14 bases align to TRBD2. The V and J ends lost 3 bases and 3 bases, in that order; junction bases with no gene match: 9. The CDR3 totals 18 residues. The germline gives CDR1 SGDLS, CDR2 YYNGEE. CDR3 sequence (DNA): TGTGCCAGCAGCGCATTCGTTGGGACTAGCGGGAGAACAGATACGCAGTATTTT. Its translation is CASSAFVGTSGRTDTQYF.

This clonotype was detected many times. This sequence joins TRBV5-1 and TRBJ2-7, with 10 bases fitting TRBD2. The CDR3 contains 15 residues. Looked up from germline, CDR1 is SGHRS and CDR2 is YFSETQ. The V and J ends lost 0 bases and 6 bases, in that order; junction bases with no gene match: 6. DNA of the CDR3: TGCGCCAGCAGCTTGGCCCAACTAGCGGGGACCGAGCAGTACTTC. Protein product: CASSLAQLAGTEQYF.

This clonotype occurred many times. The chain recombines TRBV28 with TRBJ2-7; D not resolved. The V gene lost 2 bases and the J gene lost 2 bases, with 4 bases spanning the gap. The CDR3 is 12 residues long. CDR1 and CDR2 (germline): MDHEN, SYDVKM. Here the CDR3 DNA reads TGTGCCAGCAGTTTAAGTACCTACGAGCAGTACTTC. Translation: CASSLSTYEQYF.

This clonotype was observed a handful of times. This chain connects TRBV19 to TRBJ2-7; weak D call: TRBD2 (6 bases). The germline gives CDR1 LNHDA, CDR2 SQIVND (reference sequence). V lost 1 base and J lost 2, with 12 bases in between. The CDR3 spans 15 residues. CDR3 nucleotides: TGTGCCAGTAGTATAGTGGCCACGGGGGCCTACGAGCAGTACTTC. Translating it yields CASSIVATGAYEQYF.

This rearrangement joins TRBV4-2 to TRBJ2-2; a weak D match, TRBD1 (6 bases). Germline-derived CDR1 and CDR2 are LGHNA and YNFKEQ. The CDR3 loop spans 15 amino acids. Trimming shortened V by 1 base and J by 7 bases, and 13 bases separated the two germline ends. The CDR3 protein is CASSQVDRQVGELFF. DNA for the CDR3: TGTGCCAGCAGCCAAGTTGACAGGCAGGTCGGGGAGCTGTTTTTT.

This chain links TRBV9 with TRBJ2-7, with 11 bases that match TRBD2. V dropped 3 bases and J dropped 5; count of bases not matched to a gene: 10. Germline lookup yields CDR1 SGDLS and CDR2 YYNGEE. The length of the CDR3 is 16 residues. The CDR3 DNA sequence: TGTGCCAGCAGCGAAGACGGGACTAGCGGCCACCACGAGCAGTACTTC. Translating it yields CASSEDGTSGHHEQYF.

This chain connects TRBV7-2 to TRBJ1-5; D ambiguous. The ends were cut back, 1 base at V and 1 base at J, with 8 bases in the middle. Germline V gene lookup returns CDR1 SGHTA and CDR2 FQGNSA. The length of the CDR3 is 15 residues. The DNA for the CDR3 is TGTGCCAGCAGCTTAGTAGAGGGAAGCAATCAGCCCCAGCATTTT. This sequence encodes CASSLVEGSNQPQHF.

The V gene is TRBV28, the J gene TRBJ2-7; 8 bases line up with TRBD1. Germline V gene data show CDR1 as MDHEN and CDR2 as SYDVKM. The length of the CDR3 is 16 residues. V lost 2 bases and J lost 5; bases outside the gene matches: 11. The DNA of the CDR3 is TGTGCCAGCAGTTTAATTCGCTTGCAGGGGGCCCACGAGCAGTACTTC. It is translated as CASSLIRLQGAHEQYF. The entire variable domain, with the rest obtained from reference TRBV28 and TRBJ2-7, is as follows: DVKVTQSSRYLVKRTGEKVFLECVQDMDHENMFWYRQDPGLGLRLIYFSYDVKMKEKGDIPEGYSVSREKKERFSLILESASTNQTSMYLCASSLIRLQGAHEQYFGPGTRLTVT.

The sample holds a few counts of this clonotype. Here the CDR3 DNA reads TGTGCCAGCAGCTTCGCCGGGTTTGGGTATGAGCAGTTCTTC. Translation: CASSFAGFGYEQFF. The chain uses TRBV11-1 and TRBJ2-1; no clear D gene. The CDR3 extends over 14 amino acids. V lost 3 bases and J lost 8, with 14 bases in between. The germline gives CDR1 SGHAT, CDR2 FQDESV (reference sequence).

This clonotype was observed a few times. The gene calls are TRBV12-3 or TRBV12-4 and TRBJ2-1; D call uncertain. V lost 6 bases and J 6 bases, leaving 12 bases between the germline ends. The CDR3 is 13 amino acids. The CDR3 nucleotides are TGTGCCAGCAGACTATCCCGACCCAATGAGCAGTTCTTC. It translates to CASRLSRPNEQFF.

This chain uses TRBV7-2 with TRBJ2-5; tentative D call: TRBD1 (6 bases). Deletions cut 3 bases from V and 5 bases from J, with 16 bases between. CDR1 is SGHTA, CDR2 FQGNSA, per germline. The CDR3 contains 15 residues. The CDR3 reads CASSLTTGSGETQYF. The CDR3 nucleotides read TGTGCCAGCAGCTTGACTACAGGGTCCGGGGAGACCCAGTACTTC.

This clonotype came up many times. Here the CDR3 reads CSAPSQWGYSTREQYF. The CDR3 coding sequence is TGCAGTGCCCCGAGCCAATGGGGGTATAGTACCCGCGAGCAGTACTTC. V gene TRBV20-1 combines with J gene TRBJ2-7; D tentatively fits TRBD1 or TRBD2 (5 bases each). V was trimmed by 6 bases and J by 6 bases, leaving 27 bases between them. The CDR3 is 16 amino acids. Germline assignment: CDR1 DFQATT and CDR2 SNEGSKA (reference sequence).

This clonotype turned up a few times. The gene calls are TRBV19 and TRBJ2-1; the match to TRBD2 covers 8 bases. The germline CDR1 and CDR2 sequences are LNHDA and SQIVND (reference sequence). Unmatched junction bases numbered 12, after V lost 7 bases and J lost 4 bases. CDR3 length: 16 residues. The CDR3 DNA follows: TGTGCCAGTACCCGCGGGTCTAGCGGGCCTTACAATGAGCAGTTCTTC. Its protein product is CASTRGSSGPYNEQFF.

V is TRBV2 and J is TRBJ2-5; 8 bases fit TRBD2. The J call may be in error: the DNA end matches TRBJ2-1 better. The length of the CDR3 is 18 residues. Germline CDR1 and CDR2: SNHLY and FYNNEI. CDR3 nucleotide sequence: TGTGCCAGCAGACCGGGACCCCCGACTAGCGTAAACCAAGAGACCCAGTTCTTC. It encodes CASRPGPPTSVNQETQFF.

The V gene is TRBV12-3 or TRBV12-4, the J gene TRBJ2-5; 7 nucleotides match TRBD2. V was clipped by 2 bases and J by 3 bases; unmatched bases: 3. CDR3 length: 14 amino acids. Here the CDR3 reads CASSLRAGKETQYF. DNA for the CDR3: TGTGCCAGCAGTTTAAGAGCGGGGAAAGAGACCCAGTACTTC.

The chain links TRBV3-1 to TRBJ1-5, with TRBD1 matching 9 bases. Per germline, CDR1 LGHDT and CDR2 YNNKEL (reference sequence). This CDR3 has 13 residues. The ends lost 6 bases at V and 7 bases at J; junction bases unmatched: 4. In DNA, the CDR3 is TGTGCCAGCAGTCGACAGGGGGTCCAGCCCCAGCATTTT. Its translation is CASSRQGVQPQHF.

V usage is TRBV20-1 and J usage is TRBJ2-5, with a tentative D call TRBD2 (6 bases). This CDR3 has 15 residues. Germline V gene data show CDR1 as DFQATT and CDR2 as SNEGSKA (reference sequence). The V and J ends lost 2 bases and 9 bases respectively, with 22 bases between them. CDR3 DNA sequence: TGCAGTGCTAGATTTCCCGGAGGGCCAACAGGAGCCCAGTACTTC. This gives the protein CSARFPGGPTGAQYF.

This clonotype was detected a few times. The chain employs TRBV20-1 and TRBJ1-5, with a possible D match to TRBD1 (6 bases). Trimming took 4 bases from V and 1 from J, leaving 20 bases between them. The CDR3 covers 17 residues. CDR1 is DFQATT and CDR2 is SNEGSKA in the germline V gene (reference sequence). Here the CDR3 reads CSANDYRDSGSNQPQHF. CDR3 sequence (DNA): TGCAGTGCTAACGATTACAGGGATTCAGGGAGCAATCAGCCCCAGCATTTT.

This clonotype was detected only a few times. This chain links TRBV19 with TRBJ2-5; 8 nucleotides agree with TRBD1. Germline lookup yields CDR1 LNHDA and CDR2 SQIVND (reference sequence). J lost 7 bases, V lost 3 bases, and 4 bases had no gene match. The CDR3 extends over 13 amino acids. CDR3 bases: TGTGCCAGTAGTATCCGGGACAGGCCGACCCAGTACTTC. Protein: CASSIRDRPTQYF.

This clonotype was found a few times. The genes are TRBV11-3 and TRBJ2-1; 7 nucleotides match TRBD2. CDR1 and CDR2 (germline): SGHNT, YENEEA. The length of the CDR3 is 13 residues. The trim removed 6 bases at V and 5 bases at J, leaving 4 bases unmatched. CDR3 residues: CASSITSDNEQFF. The CDR3 DNA reads TGTGCCAGCAGTATAACTAGCGACAATGAGCAGTTCTTC. Supplemented by reference TRBV11-3 and TRBJ2-1, the full variable domain reads EAGVVQSPRYKIIEKKQPVAFWCNPISGHNTLYWYLQNLGQGPELLIRYENEEAVDDSQLPKDRFSAERLKGVDSTLKIQPAELGDSAVYLCASSITSDNEQFFGPGTRLTVL.